This TCR beta chain was sequenced during a study of regulatory T cells in long-lasting Graves disease. Broader study findings: Examination was confined to peripheral blood, excluding thyroid tissue.

This CDR3 comprises 18 residues. CDR1 and CDR2 from the germline V gene are WSHSY and SAAADI. V shed 2 bases and J 3 bases; nucleotides not matched to a gene: 16. On this clonotype: Its antigen is not identified.

Relying on iRepertoire HTBI primers and Arm-PCR of CDR3 regions, the team built TCR beta libraries. TCRdb called the multiplex PCR reads again in MiXCR, with one record for every CDR3 protein. The sample carries hundreds of thousands of distinct CDR3 sequences, less than 20% recorded once. Time point reported: newly diagnosed GD, antithyroid drugs for less than 3 months. Generation of the TCR library employed RNA extracted from PBMCs. This sample also belongs to another study, concerning T cells in Graves' hyperthyroidism and ophthalmopathy. That paper notes: Subjects aged 18 to 65 presented with newly diagnosed hyperthyroidism of less than 2 months' duration. Researchers report that a 13 V-J model separated ophthalmopathy from stable hyperthyroidism. Model-based prediction identified ophthalmopathy a median 6.5 months prior to its onset.

The J gene is TRBJ2-7, the V gene TRBV10-2; 7 nucleotides match TRBD2. The receptor comes from a woman under 40 with Graves disease. The sample here was peripheral blood mononuclear cells (PBMCs), taken at new diagnosis, from a patient treated with antithyroid drugs. The CDR3 coding sequence is TGCGCCAGCAGTGAGGCTCGGTTTGCTAGCGGAGATAACTACGAGCAGTACTTC. Translation: CASSEARFASGDNYEQYF.